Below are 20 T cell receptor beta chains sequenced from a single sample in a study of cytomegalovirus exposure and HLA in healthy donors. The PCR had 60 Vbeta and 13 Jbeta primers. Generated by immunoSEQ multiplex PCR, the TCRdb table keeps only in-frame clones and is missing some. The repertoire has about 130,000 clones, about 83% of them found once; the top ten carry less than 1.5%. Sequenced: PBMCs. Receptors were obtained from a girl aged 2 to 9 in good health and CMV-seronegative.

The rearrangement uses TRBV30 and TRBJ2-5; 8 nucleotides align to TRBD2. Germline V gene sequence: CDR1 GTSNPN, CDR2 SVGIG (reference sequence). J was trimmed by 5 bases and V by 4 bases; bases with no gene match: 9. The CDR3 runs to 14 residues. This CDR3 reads CAWTRGGWWETQYF. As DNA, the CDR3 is TGTGCCTGGACACGGGGGGGCTGGTGGGAGACCCAGTACTTC.

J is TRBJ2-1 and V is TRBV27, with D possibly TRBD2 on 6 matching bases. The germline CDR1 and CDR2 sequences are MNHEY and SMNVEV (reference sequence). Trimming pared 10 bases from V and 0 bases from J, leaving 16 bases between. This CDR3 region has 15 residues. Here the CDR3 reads CATRIYSGSYNEQFF. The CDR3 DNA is TGTGCCACCAGGATATATAGCGGCTCCTACAATGAGCAGTTCTTC.

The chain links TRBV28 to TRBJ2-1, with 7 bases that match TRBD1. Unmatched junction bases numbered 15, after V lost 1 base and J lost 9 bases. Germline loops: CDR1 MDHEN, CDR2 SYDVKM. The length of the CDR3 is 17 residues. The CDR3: CASSLYTGQGEKGEQFF. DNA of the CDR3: TGTGCCAGCAGTTTATATACCGGGCAGGGGGAAAAGGGTGAGCAGTTCTTC.

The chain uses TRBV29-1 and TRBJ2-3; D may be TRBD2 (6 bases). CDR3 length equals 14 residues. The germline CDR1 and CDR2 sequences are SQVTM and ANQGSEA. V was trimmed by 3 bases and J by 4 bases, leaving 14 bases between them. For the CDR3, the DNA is TGCAGCGTTGAGGACTCCCGGAGGGCAGATACGCAGTATTTT. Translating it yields CSVEDSRRADTQYF.

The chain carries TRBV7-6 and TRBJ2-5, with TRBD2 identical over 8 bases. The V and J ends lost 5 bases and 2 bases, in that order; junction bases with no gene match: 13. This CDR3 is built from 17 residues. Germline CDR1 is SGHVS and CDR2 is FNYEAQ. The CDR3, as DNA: TGTGCCAGCAGCCCCTTGAACGGGGGGGCCTTTCAAGAGACCCAGTACTTC. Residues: CASSPLNGGAFQETQYF. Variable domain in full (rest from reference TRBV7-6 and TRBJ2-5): GAGVSQSPRYKVTKRGQDVALRCDPISGHVSLYWYRQALGQGPEFLTYFNYEAQQDKSGLPNDRFSAERPEGSISTLTIQRTEQRDSAMYRCASSPLNGGAFQETQYFGPGTRLLVL.

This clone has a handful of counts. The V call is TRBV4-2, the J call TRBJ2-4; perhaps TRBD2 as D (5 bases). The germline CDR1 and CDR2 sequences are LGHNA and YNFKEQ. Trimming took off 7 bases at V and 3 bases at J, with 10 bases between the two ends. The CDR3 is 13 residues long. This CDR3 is CASIPSYKNIQYF. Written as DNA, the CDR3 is TGTGCCAGCATCCCTAGCTACAAAAACATTCAGTACTTC.

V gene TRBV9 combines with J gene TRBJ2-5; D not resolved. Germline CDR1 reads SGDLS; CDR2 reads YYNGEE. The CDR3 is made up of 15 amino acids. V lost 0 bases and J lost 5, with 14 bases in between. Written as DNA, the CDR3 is TGTGCCAGCAGCGTAGGTGAAGCGTCTGGGGAGACCCAGTACTTC. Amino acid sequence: CASSVGEASGETQYF.

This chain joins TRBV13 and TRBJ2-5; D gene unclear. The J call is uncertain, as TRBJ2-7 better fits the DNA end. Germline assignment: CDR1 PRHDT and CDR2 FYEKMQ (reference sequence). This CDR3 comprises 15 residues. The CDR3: CASSLGLSISYEQYF. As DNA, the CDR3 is TGTGCCAGCAGCTTAGGACTTTCCATTTCCTACGAGCAGTACTTC.

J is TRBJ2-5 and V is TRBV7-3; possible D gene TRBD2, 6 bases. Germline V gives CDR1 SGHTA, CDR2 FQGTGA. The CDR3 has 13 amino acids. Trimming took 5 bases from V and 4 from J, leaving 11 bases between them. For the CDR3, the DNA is TGTGCCAGCAGCCGCGGGACTCCAGAGACCCAGTACTTC. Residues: CASSRGTPETQYF.

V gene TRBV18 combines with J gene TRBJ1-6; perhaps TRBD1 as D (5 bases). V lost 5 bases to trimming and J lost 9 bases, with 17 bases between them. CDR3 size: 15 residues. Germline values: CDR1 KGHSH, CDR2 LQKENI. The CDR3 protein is CASSRSPNGGSPLHF. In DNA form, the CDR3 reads TGTGCCAGCTCAAGGTCCCCAAACGGGGGTTCACCCCTCCACTTT.

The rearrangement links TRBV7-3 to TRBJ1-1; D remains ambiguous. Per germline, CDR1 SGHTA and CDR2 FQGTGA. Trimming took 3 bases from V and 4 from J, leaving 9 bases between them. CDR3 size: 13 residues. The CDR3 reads CASSFDAGTEAFF. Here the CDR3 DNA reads TGTGCCAGCAGCTTCGACGCAGGCACTGAAGCTTTCTTT.

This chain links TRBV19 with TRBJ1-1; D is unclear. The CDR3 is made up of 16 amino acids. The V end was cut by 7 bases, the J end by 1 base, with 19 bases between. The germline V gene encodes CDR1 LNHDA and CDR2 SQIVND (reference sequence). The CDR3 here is CASINREGRWNTEAFF. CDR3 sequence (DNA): TGTGCCAGTATCAACCGCGAGGGCAGGTGGAACACTGAAGCTTTCTTT. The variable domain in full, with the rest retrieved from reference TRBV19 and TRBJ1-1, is DGGITQSPKYLFRKEGQNVTLSCEQNLNHDAMYWYRQDPGQGLRLIYYSQIVNDFQKGDIAEGYSVSREKKESFPLTVTSAQKNPTAFYLCASINREGRWNTEAFFGQGTRLTVV.

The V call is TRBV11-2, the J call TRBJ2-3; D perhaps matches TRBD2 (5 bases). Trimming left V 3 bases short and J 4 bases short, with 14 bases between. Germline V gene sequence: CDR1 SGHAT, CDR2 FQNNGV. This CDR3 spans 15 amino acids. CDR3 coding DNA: TGTGCCAGCAGCTTTTCGTTGGGAGTCGCAGATACGCAGTATTTT. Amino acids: CASSFSLGVADTQYF. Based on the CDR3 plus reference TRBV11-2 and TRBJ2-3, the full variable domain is EAGVAQSPRYKIIEKRQSVAFWCNPISGHATLYWYQQILGQGPKLLIQFQNNGVVDDSQLPKDRFSAERLKGVDSTLKIQPAKLEDSAVYLCASSFSLGVADTQYFGPGTRLTVL.

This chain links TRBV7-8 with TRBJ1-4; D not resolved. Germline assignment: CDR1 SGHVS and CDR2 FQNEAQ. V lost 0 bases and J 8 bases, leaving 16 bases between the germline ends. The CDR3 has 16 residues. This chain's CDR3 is CASSLAFGVSVEKLFF. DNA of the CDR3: TGTGCCAGCAGCTTAGCTTTCGGGGTGTCGGTGGAAAAACTGTTTTTT.

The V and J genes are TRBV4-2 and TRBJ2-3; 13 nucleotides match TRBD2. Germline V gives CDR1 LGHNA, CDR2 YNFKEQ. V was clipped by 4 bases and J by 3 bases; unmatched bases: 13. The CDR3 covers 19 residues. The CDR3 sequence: CASSRGLAGALKWTDTQYF. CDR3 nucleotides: TGTGCCAGCAGCCGTGGACTAGCGGGAGCTCTGAAGTGGACAGATACGCAGTATTTT.

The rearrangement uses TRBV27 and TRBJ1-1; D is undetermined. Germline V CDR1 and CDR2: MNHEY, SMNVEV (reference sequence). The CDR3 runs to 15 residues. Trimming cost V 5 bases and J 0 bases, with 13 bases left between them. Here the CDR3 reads CASSQRPLMNTEAFF. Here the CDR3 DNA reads TGTGCCAGCAGTCAGAGGCCGCTCATGAACACTGAAGCTTTCTTT.

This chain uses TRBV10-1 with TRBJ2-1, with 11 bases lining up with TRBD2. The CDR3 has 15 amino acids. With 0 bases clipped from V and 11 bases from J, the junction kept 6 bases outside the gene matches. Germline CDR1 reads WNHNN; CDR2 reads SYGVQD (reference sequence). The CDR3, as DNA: TGCGCCAGCAGTGAGTCGGGGACTAGCGGCCTAAAGCAGTTCTTC. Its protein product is CASSESGTSGLKQFF.

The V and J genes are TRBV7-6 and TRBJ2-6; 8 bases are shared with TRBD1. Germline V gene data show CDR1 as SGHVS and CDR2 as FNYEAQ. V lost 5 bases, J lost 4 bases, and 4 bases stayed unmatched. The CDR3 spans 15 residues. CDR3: CASSQGARGANVLTF. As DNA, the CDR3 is TGTGCCAGCAGCCAGGGGGCGAGGGGGGCCAACGTCCTGACTTTC.

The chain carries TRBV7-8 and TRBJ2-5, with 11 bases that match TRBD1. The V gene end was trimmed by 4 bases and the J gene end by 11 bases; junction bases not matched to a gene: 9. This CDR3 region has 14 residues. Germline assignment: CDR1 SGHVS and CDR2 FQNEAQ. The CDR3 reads CASSSQGQGGEQYF. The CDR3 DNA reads TGTGCCAGCAGCTCTCAGGGACAGGGGGGAGAGCAGTACTTC.

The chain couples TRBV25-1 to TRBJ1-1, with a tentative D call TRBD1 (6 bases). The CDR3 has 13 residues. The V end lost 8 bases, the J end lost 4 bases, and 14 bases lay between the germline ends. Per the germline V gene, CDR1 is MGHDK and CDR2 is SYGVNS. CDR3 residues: CASDGGGLTEAFF. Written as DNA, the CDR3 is TGTGCCAGCGACGGGGGGGGCCTCACTGAAGCTTTCTTT. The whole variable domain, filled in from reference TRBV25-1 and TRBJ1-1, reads EADIYQTPRYLVIGTGKKITLECSQTMGHDKMYWYQQDPGMELHLIHYSYGVNSTEKGDLSSESTVSRIRTEHFPLTLESARPSHTSQYLCASDGGGLTEAFFGQGTRLTVV.